This TCR beta chain was recorded in a study of T-cell reconstitution after alpha-beta-depleted transplantation in children (dated by TCRdb to the mid-2010s). Background for the entire study: Using TCR repertoire profiling, the study quantitatively followed how T-cell immune reconstitution unfolded in children after TCRalphabeta/CD19-depleted allogeneic hematopoietic cell transplantation.

This clonotype was counted many times. It has no known antigen specificity. No much larger clone exists at a distance of one base, and base qualities are not known. Points the paper makes about the study in general: The frequencies of hyperexpanded clones fell over the following months, and after one year, T-cell counts and TCRbeta diversity were mostly attributed to newly produced T cells. About two months after transplant, the apparently early recovery of alphabetaT-cell counts reportedly depended on just several hundred clones that had expanded rapidly and came from non-depleted graft cells. In some patients, high TCRbeta diversity at day 60 was attributed to recipient T cells and intrathymic progenitors that had survived conditioning.

Per the publication, the treatment or condition label means: allogeneic hematopoietic cell transplantation with graft depleted of TCRalphabeta T cells and CD19 B cells. The children who served as transplant recipients had been given grafts of TCRalphabeta/CD19-depleted allogeneic hematopoietic cells. Library preparation employed PCR. Sequencer: Illumina HiSeq 2500. Molecular barcoding was employed in the preparation of TCR libraries, with unique molecular identifiers being used to normalize TCRbeta repertoire quantification. TCRdb's own reprocessing of the public reads used fastp at Q25 and MiXCR and kept productive beta chains. Rows with one shared CDR3 protein collapse into an entry with the most common genes and DNA. For this sample there are about 460,000 distinct CDR3 sequences; approximately 10% appear just once. Of the sample, 2% to 2.5% falls within the top ten clones. The CDR3, cysteine through phenylalanine, is 15 amino acids long. Only CDR3 DNA is held: 45 bases, read in frame from base 1. Trimming takes 1 base from V and 3 bases from J, and the germline ends sit 11 bases apart. The germline V gene sets CDR1 to SGHTA and CDR2 to FQGNSA.

The sequence was obtained from a child under 10 years old with inherited bone marrow failure, due to receive a stem cell transplant. The sequences come from PBMCs, collected before TCRalphabeta/CD19-depleted stem cell transplant. Recombination connected TRBV7-2 to TRBJ2-3, with TRBD2 tentatively as D gene (6 bases match). The DNA reads TGTGCCAGCAGCTTAGTAGGCAGCGGGACAGATACGCAGTATTTT. Its protein is CASSLVGSGTDTQYF.